Listed here is a single T cell receptor (beta chain). Cohort allocation depended upon clinical history that participants reported. The data were taken from a study of blood T cell repertoires in COVID-19. Study-level background: COVID-19 samples collected from the United States, Italy and Spain covered acute and convalescent phases.

The CDR3 spans 12 residues. Germline values: CDR1 LNHDA, CDR2 SQIVND (reference sequence). V dropped 1 base and J dropped 8 bases, with 8 bases sitting between them. In the source study's methods: Reference gene primer amplification yielded estimated nucleated cell counts. Sequencing was performed with immunoSEQ multiplex PCR; in TCRdb, only in-frame clones are kept and a portion is missing. That table gives V, J and clone size, and the DNA gave D and trimming. The table includes about 250,000 clones, roughly nine tenths detected once. The sample consisted of PBMCs or T cells enriched from blood (not recorded which). This TCR was recovered from a woman aged 18-30 years who had recovered from COVID-19. The chain has TRBV19 and TRBJ1-1; D is uncertain. The CDR3 region is CASSIALGEAFF. CDR3 nucleotide sequence: TGTGCCAGTAGTATAGCGCTTGGCGAAGCTTTCTTT.